Sequencing of this T cell receptor beta chain was carried out in a study of blood T cell repertoires in COVID-19. Across the whole study: The study drew acute and convalescent COVID-19 samples from the United States, Italy and Spain. The analysed material was cDNA or gDNA that came from T cells, B-cell-depleted T cells, or PBMCs.

As regards this clone: Other DNA sequences in the sample encode the same CDR3.

The CDR3 consists of 13 residues. Trimming removed 4 bases from V and 4 bases from J; junction bases left unmatched: 1. Germline CDR1 is SGHNT and CDR2 is YYREEE (reference sequence). Original handling: Researchers report that nucleated cell counts were estimated from reference gene primer amplification. Profiled with immunoSEQ multiplex PCR; TCRdb holds only in-frame clones, not every one. V and J calls plus clone size are reproduced from that table; the DNA served to infer D and trimming. The sample consists of approximately 150,000 clones, over 70% of them appearing once. Sequenced: peripheral blood. This chain links TRBV5-4 with TRBJ1-1; 10 bases align to TRBD1. This receptor was obtained from a man aged 50 to 59 who had recovered from COVID-19. This CDR3 reads CASSRDRGTEAFF. CDR3 coding DNA: TGTGCCAGCAGCCGGGACAGGGGCACTGAAGCTTTCTTT.